These 18 T cell receptor beta chains share one sample of origin, sequenced in a study of OX40 agonist ivuxolimab in advanced cancers. This table comes from immunoSEQ multiplex PCR, and its TCRdb copy is limited to in-frame clones, with some not included. Of tens of thousands of clones listed, approximately 81% are singletons. The sample was CD4+ or CD8+ T cells sorted from blood, taken in a trial of the OX40 agonist ivuxolimab. All receptors come from an adult with an advanced solid tumor such as melanoma, head and neck, liver or kidney cancer.

This rearrangement joins TRBV7-9 to TRBJ2-7, with a tentative D call TRBD2 (5 bases). This CDR3 comprises 13 residues. Looked up from germline, CDR1 is SEHNR and CDR2 is FQNEAQ (reference sequence). The V end lost 5 bases, the J end lost 1 base, and 9 bases lay between the germline ends. The CDR3 protein is CASSRTESYEQYF. The CDR3 region has the DNA TGTGCCAGCAGCCGGACTGAATCCTACGAGCAGTACTTC.

This chain connects TRBV19 to TRBJ1-1; a possible D gene is TRBD1 (6 bases). The V gene lost 5 bases and the J gene lost 1 base, with 11 bases spanning the gap. The germline V gene encodes CDR1 LNHDA and CDR2 SQIVND (reference sequence). The CDR3 covers 14 residues. The CDR3 protein is CASSLLTGNTEAFF. The CDR3 DNA is TGTGCCAGTAGTCTACTGACAGGGAACACTGAAGCTTTCTTT.

CDR3 coding DNA: TGTGCCAGCAGCTTGACTTTAGCGGGGGGAAACGCCTACAATGAGCAGTTCTTC. Residues: CASSLTLAGGNAYNEQFF. The rearrangement uses TRBV7-9 and TRBJ2-1; TRBD2 agrees at 10 bases. V was clipped by 3 bases and J by 2 bases; unmatched bases: 10. CDR1 and CDR2 (germline): SEHNR, FQNEAQ (reference sequence). The CDR3 length is 18 residues.

The chain has TRBV7-6 and TRBJ2-7, with TRBD2 matching over 10 bases. The CDR3 has 22 amino acids. The germline V gene has CDR1 SGHVS and CDR2 FNYEAQ. Trimming cost V 6 bases and J 0 bases; bases outside gene matches: 26. CDR3 DNA: TGTGCCAGCAGAACTCCCGTCGTAGCGGGAGGAGAATCAGGAAGCGGCTCCTACGAGCAGTACTTC. Amino acids: CASRTPVVAGGESGSGSYEQYF.

This clone was counted once. V and J are TRBV7-2 and TRBJ2-7; 9 nucleotides align to TRBD1. Per the germline V gene, CDR1 is SGHTA and CDR2 is FQGNSA. V lost 3 bases and J lost 3; bases outside the gene matches: 6. CDR3 length equals 15 residues. CDR3 amino acids: CASSFPRGQGYEQYF. The CDR3 DNA reads as TGTGCCAGCAGCTTCCCAAGGGGACAGGGCTACGAGCAGTACTTC.

The rearrangement links TRBV9 to TRBJ2-2, with D possibly matching TRBD2 (6 bases). CDR3 length: 17 residues. The V end was cut by 3 bases, the J end by 1 base, with 16 bases between. Germline values: CDR1 SGDLS, CDR2 YYNGEE. The CDR3 loop is CASSGPVGSGNTGELFF. In DNA form, the CDR3 reads TGTGCCAGCAGCGGCCCCGTAGGTAGCGGGAACACCGGGGAGCTGTTTTTT.

The chain joins TRBV19 to TRBJ2-2, with D maybe TRBD2 (6 bases). The CDR3 is made up of 14 amino acids. Germline V lookup: CDR1 LNHDA, CDR2 SQIVND (reference sequence). V gave up 3 bases and J gave up 1 base, with 6 bases separating them. CDR3 loop: CASSMGGNTGELFF. In nucleotides, the CDR3 is TGTGCCAGTAGTATGGGGGGGAACACCGGGGAGCTGTTTTTT.

The rearrangement joins TRBV6-5 to TRBJ1-6; 7 bases map to TRBD1. Germline CDR1 reads MNHEY; CDR2 reads SVGAGI. This CDR3 spans 14 amino acids. The trim removed 6 bases at V and 6 bases at J, leaving 5 bases unmatched. CDR3 nucleotide sequence: TGTGCCAGCAGATTGGGACAGACTAATTCACCCCTCCACTTT. As protein: CASRLGQTNSPLHF.

Details on this clone: Other nucleotide sequences in the sample specify the same CDR3. The V and J genes are TRBV5-1 and TRBJ2-7, with D perhaps given as TRBD1 or TRBD2 (7 bases each). This CDR3 has 14 residues. Looked up from germline, CDR1 is SGHRS and CDR2 is YFSETQ. The V end lost 0 bases, the J end lost 5 bases, and 12 bases lay between the germline ends. The CDR3 protein is CASSLGQGGNEQYF. In DNA form, the CDR3 reads TGCGCCAGCAGCTTGGGACAGGGAGGGAACGAGCAGTACTTC.

J is TRBJ2-3 and V is TRBV30; unclear D gene. V shed 5 bases and J shed 4 bases, with 7 bases lying between them. Germline values: CDR1 GTSNPN, CDR2 SVGIG (reference sequence). This CDR3 spans 11 amino acids. The CDR3 DNA reads as TGTGCCTGGGCTATATCAGATACGCAGTATTTT. It yields the protein CAWAISDTQYF.

The CDR3 DNA is TGTGCCAGCCGCCTAGCCGGGGCAGAGAATGAAAAACTGTTTTTT. Encoded protein: CASRLAGAENEKLFF. This chain joins TRBV6-1 and TRBJ1-4; maybe TRBD1 (5 bases). Germline assignment: CDR1 MNHNS and CDR2 SASEGT. The length of the CDR3 is 15 residues. V lost 8 bases and J lost 5, with 18 bases in between.

The genes are TRBV6-1 and TRBJ1-1; D is undetermined. CDR1 MNHNS and CDR2 SASEGT come from the germline V gene. The length of the CDR3 is 13 residues. V gave up 4 bases and J gave up 0 bases, with 6 bases separating them. The CDR3 DNA follows: TGTGCCAGCAGTGGCAGGCTGAACACTGAAGCTTTCTTT. Translation gives CASSGRLNTEAFF.

This clone occurred a few times. The chain couples TRBV7-9 to TRBJ1-1; D call uncertain. V lost 4 bases, J lost 8 bases, and 17 bases lay in between. The CDR3 runs 14 residues. Germline V lookup: CDR1 SEHNR, CDR2 FQNEAQ (reference sequence). The CDR3 bases are TGTGCCAGCAGCTACACGAATCTGGTCGCGGAAGCTTTCTTT. This encodes CASSYTNLVAEAFF.

The gene calls are TRBV14 and TRBJ1-3; 8 bases agree with TRBD1. The junction had 2 bases not matched to a gene; V was cut back by 0 bases and J by 4 bases. The germline CDR1 and CDR2 sequences are SGHDN and FVKESK. The CDR3 totals 15 residues. Written as DNA, the CDR3 is TGTGCCAGCAGCCAAGATCGGACAGGGGGAAACACCATATATTTT. Protein: CASSQDRTGGNTIYF.

This chain uses TRBV28 with TRBJ2-1; D not certain. Trimming stripped 6 bases from V and 4 bases from J, with 4 bases between. This CDR3 region has 11 residues. The V gene's germline CDR1 is MDHEN and CDR2 SYDVKM. The DNA for the CDR3 is TGTGCCAGCAGAACTTACAATGAGCAGTTCTTC. It is translated as CASRTYNEQFF.

The CDR3 nucleotides are TGTGCCAGCAGCCAAGGACAGGGCGGTAATTCACCCCTCCACTTT. Its translation: CASSQGQGGNSPLHF. The chain links TRBV14 to TRBJ1-6; 7 bases are a match to TRBD1. The V segment lost 1 base and the J segment 6 bases; nucleotides outside the gene matches: 3. Germline V gives CDR1 SGHDN, CDR2 FVKESK. The CDR3 is made up of 15 amino acids.

This sequence joins TRBV2 and TRBJ2-1; D gene uncertain. V was clipped by 2 bases and J by 3 bases, with 8 bases between them. CDR3 length equals 14 residues. The V gene's germline CDR1 is SNHLY and CDR2 FYNNEI. The CDR3: CASSESGSYNEQFF. For the CDR3, the DNA is TGTGCCAGCAGTGAATCGGGCAGCTACAATGAGCAGTTCTTC.

The chain has TRBV7-8 and TRBJ2-7; no definite D call. Deletions cut 0 bases from V and 5 bases from J, with 11 bases between. The CDR3 spans 14 residues. Germline loops: CDR1 SGHVS, CDR2 FQNEAQ. Here the CDR3 DNA reads TGTGCCAGCAGCTTAGCGCATGGGGTACACGAGCAGTACTTC. Encoded protein: CASSLAHGVHEQYF.